Sequencing of this T cell receptor beta chain was carried out in a study of blood T cell repertoires in COVID-19. Study overall: The study drew acute and convalescent COVID-19 samples from the United States, Italy and Spain.

The V and J ends lost 0 bases and 6 bases respectively, with 15 bases between them. CDR3 length equals 16 residues. Germline V gives CDR1 MGHRA, CDR2 YSYEKL. Sequencing was performed with immunoSEQ multiplex PCR; in TCRdb, only in-frame clones are kept and a portion is missing. The sample lists about 200,000 clones, roughly 82% occurring once. The clonotype originates from a woman aged 40 to 50 with acute or convalescent COVID-19. J is TRBJ1-5 and V is TRBV4-1; the D gene is possibly TRBD1 (6 bases). Sequenced sample: peripheral blood. CDR3 region: CASSQEGTRGSQPQHF. CDR3 nucleotides: TGCGCCAGCAGCCAAGAAGGGACACGGGGCAGTCAGCCCCAGCATTTT.